A selection of T cell receptor beta chains follows, all from one sample in a study of CD8+ T cells in alopecia areata. TCRdb's table, derived via immunoSEQ multiplex PCR, lists solely in-frame clones and lacks some. The data contain some 200,000 clones, around 43% of them singletons. The specimen comprised CD4+ T cells sorted from blood, sampled at approximately week 36, from a patient treated with tofacitinib. The receptors originated from a human donor with alopecia areata. The CDR3 runs from the conserved cysteine through the conserved F or W. D genes are given only for firm matches. Expanded clones get a size class; other rows say once, few or many, or leave the size out.

v_gene	d_gene	abundance	j_gene	CDR3aa	CDR3nt
TRBV6-1	-	-	TRBJ2-5	CASSARTRGSQETQYF	TGTGCCAGCAGTGCGAGAACTCGGGGGTCCCAAGAGACCCAGTACTTC
TRBV11-3	TRBD2	-	TRBJ2-5	CASSTTSGRARETQYF	TGTGCCAGCAGCACCACTAGCGGGAGGGCCCGGGAGACCCAGTACTTC
TRBV27	-	few	TRBJ2-7	CATHRPNTHEQYF	TGTGCCACCCACAGGCCAAATACCCACGAGCAGTACTTC
TRBV5-8	-	few	TRBJ2-1	CASSLERSSYNEQFF	TGTGCCAGCAGCTTGGAGCGGAGCTCCTACAATGAGCAGTTCTTC
TRBV5-6	-	-	TRBJ2-1	CASESGNTYNEQFF	TGTGCCAGCGAAAGCGGAAACACCTACAATGAGCAGTTCTTC
TRBV2	TRBD1	-	TRBJ2-2	CASIFGTAGELFF	TGTGCCAGCATTTTCGGGACAGCCGGGGAGCTGTTTTTT
TRBV1	-	-	TRBJ2-7	CTSSYRPKGVPYEQYF	TGCACCAGCAGCTACCGACCGAAGGGAGTACCCTACGAGCAGTACTTC
TRBV5-1	TRBD1	-	TRBJ2-3	CASSLGRGPGTDTQYF	TGCGCCAGCAGCCTGGGAAGGGGGCCAGGCACAGATACGCAGTATTTT
TRBV29-1	-	once	TRBJ2-6	CSVSGETGANVLTF	TGCAGCGTTTCTGGGGAGACTGGGGCCAACGTCCTGACTTTC
TRBV11-2	-	-	TRBJ2-7	CASSLDRKIRGDEQYF	TGTGCCAGCAGCTTAGATCGTAAAATTCGAGGGGACGAGCAGTACTTC
TRBV11-1	-	few	TRBJ2-5	CASSLAGLRQETQYF	TGTGCCAGCAGCTTAGCGGGATTAAGGCAAGAGACCCAGTACTTC
TRBV15	-	-	TRBJ1-2	CATSRDWRGGGYTF	TGTGCCACCAGCAGAGATTGGAGGGGAGGCGGCTACACCTTC
TRBV7-9	-	few	TRBJ2-3	CASRERTSTDTQYF	TGTGCCAGCCGCGAGCGGACCTCCACAGATACGCAGTATTTT
TRBV25-1	-	-	TRBJ2-7	CASSERQGPYEQYF	TGTGCCAGCAGTGAGCGGCAGGGTCCCTACGAGCAGTACTTC
TRBV29-1	TRBD2	-	TRBJ2-1	CSVDDVLGTSGRMAYNEQFF	TGCAGCGTTGATGATGTCCTCGGGACTAGCGGGAGAATGGCCTACAATGAGCAGTTCTTC
TRBV11-2	-	-	TRBJ2-3	CAASRGLGDFTDTQYF	TGTGCCGCCAGCAGGGGCCTCGGGGACTTCACAGATACGCAGTATTTT
TRBV5-1	-	few	TRBJ2-1	CASSRNYNEQFF	TGCGCCAGCAGTAGGAATTACAATGAGCAGTTCTTC
TRBV30	-	few	TRBJ2-4	CAWSGSRGNIQYF	TGTGCCTGGAGTGGGAGCAGAGGGAACATTCAGTACTTC
TRBV6-5	-	-	TRBJ2-7	CASNGRTPVGYEQYF	TGTGCCAGCAATGGCCGAACCCCAGTGGGCTACGAGCAGTACTTC
TRBV2	TRBD1	-	TRBJ1-1	CASSATGQGNTEAFF	TGTGCCAGCAGCGCGACCGGACAGGGTAACACTGAAGCTTTCTTT
TRBV11-2	-	-	TRBJ2-6	CASSLGGYGANVLTF	TGTGCCAGCAGCTTAGGGGGATATGGGGCCAACGTCCTGACTTTC
TRBV29-1	-	-	TRBJ2-6	CSVVAGSGANVLTF	TGCAGCGTTGTTGCCGGCTCTGGGGCCAACGTCCTGACTTTC
TRBV6-1	TRBD1	-	TRBJ1-5	CASSHGQGQPQHF	TGTGCCAGCAGTCATGGACAGGGTCAGCCCCAGCATTTT
TRBV11-1	TRBD2	few	TRBJ2-3	CASSPGTSGTSTDTQYF	TGTGCCAGCAGCCCTGGGACTAGCGGAACCAGCACAGATACGCAGTATTTT
TRBV29-1	TRBD1	few	TRBJ2-5	CSASGGSETQYF	TGCAGCGCCTCAGGGGGCTCAGAGACCCAGTACTTC
TRBV30	-	-	TRBJ2-3	CAWSRGADTQYF	TGTGCCTGGAGCAGGGGGGCAGATACGCAGTATTTT
TRBV6-5	TRBD1	few	TRBJ1-3	CASSPGTGRNTIYF	TGTGCCAGCAGTCCAGGGACAGGGAGAAACACCATATATTTT
TRBV28	-	-	TRBJ1-1	CASSLRQNTEAFF	TGTGCCAGCAGCCTCAGACAGAACACTGAAGCTTTCTTT
TRBV7-9	-	-	TRBJ1-1	CASSLHRQIAEAFF	TGTGCCAGCAGCTTACACCGACAGATCGCTGAAGCTTTCTTT
TRBV7-9	-	-	TRBJ1-1	CASSIGGRRDTEAFF	TGTGCCAGCAGCATCGGGGGGCGCCGGGACACTGAAGCTTTCTTT
TRBV7-2	-	-	TRBJ2-1	CASSLVSEQFF	TGTGCCAGCAGCTTAGTTAGTGAGCAGTTCTTC
TRBV5-1	-	-	TRBJ2-5	CASSQTPKETQYF	TGCGCCAGCAGCCAAACTCCAAAAGAGACCCAGTACTTC
TRBV6-1	-	-	TRBJ2-5	CASVRVVQETQYF	TGTGCCAGCGTACGAGTAGTTCAAGAGACCCAGTACTTC
TRBV27	-	-	TRBJ2-7	CASRRDTNSYEQYF	TGTGCCAGCAGACGGGACACAAACTCCTACGAGCAGTACTTC
TRBV29-1	-	-	TRBJ1-2	CSVESANGYTF	TGCAGCGTTGAGTCCGCAAATGGCTACACCTTC
TRBV7-2	-	-	TRBJ2-3	CASSLAVDTQYF	TGTGCCAGCAGCTTAGCGGTGGATACGCAGTATTTT
TRBV9	-	-	TRBJ2-7	CASSGAATSYEQYF	TGTGCCAGCAGCGGGGCGGCGACCTCCTACGAGCAGTACTTC
TRBV18	-	-	TRBJ2-5	CASSSYRETQYF	TGTGCCAGCTCGAGTTATCGAGAGACCCAGTACTTC
TRBV27	TRBD1	-	TRBJ2-3	CASSLVQGTDTQYF	TGTGCCAGCAGTTTAGTACAGGGGACAGATACGCAGTATTTT
TRBV7-3	TRBD2	-	TRBJ2-3	CASRTSGTTDTQYF	TGTGCCAGCAGGACTAGCGGGACGACAGATACGCAGTATTTT
TRBV7-2	TRBD2	-	TRBJ2-5	CASSPTWAGGQETQYF	TGTGCCAGCAGCCCAACATGGGCGGGGGGCCAAGAGACCCAGTACTTC
TRBV10-3	-	-	TRBJ2-3	CAISLEPTDTQYF	TGTGCCATCAGCCTGGAACCCACAGATACGCAGTATTTT
TRBV5-1	-	once	TRBJ2-6	CASGEGDRRGANVLTF	TGCGCCAGCGGAGAGGGGGACCGGCGTGGGGCCAACGTCCTGACTTTC
TRBV6-5	-	-	TRBJ2-2	CASSYSRRNTGELFF	TGTGCCAGCAGTTACTCGAGGCGGAACACCGGGGAGCTGTTTTTT
TRBV11-2	-	-	TRBJ2-6	CASRDWGRSSGANVLTF	TGTGCCAGCAGGGACTGGGGGCGGTCCTCTGGGGCCAACGTCCTGACTTTC
TRBV18	-	few	TRBJ2-7	CASSYGLISYEQYF	TGTGCCAGCTCCTACGGACTAATCTCCTACGAGCAGTACTTC
TRBV5-1	TRBD2	-	TRBJ2-1	CASSLRLAGAYNEQFF	TGCGCCAGCAGCTTGCGTCTAGCGGGAGCCTACAATGAGCAGTTCTTC
TRBV13	TRBD2	-	TRBJ2-1	CASSLTSGTYNEQFF	TGTGCCAGCAGCTTAACTAGCGGCACCTACAATGAGCAGTTCTTC
TRBV29-1	TRBD2	-	TRBJ2-7	CSVETSGEQYF	TGCAGCGTTGAGACTAGCGGGGAGCAGTACTTC
TRBV29-1	-	-	TRBJ2-4	CSVVRGGGKNIQYF	TGCAGCGTTGTTCGGGGAGGGGGCAAAAACATTCAGTACTTC